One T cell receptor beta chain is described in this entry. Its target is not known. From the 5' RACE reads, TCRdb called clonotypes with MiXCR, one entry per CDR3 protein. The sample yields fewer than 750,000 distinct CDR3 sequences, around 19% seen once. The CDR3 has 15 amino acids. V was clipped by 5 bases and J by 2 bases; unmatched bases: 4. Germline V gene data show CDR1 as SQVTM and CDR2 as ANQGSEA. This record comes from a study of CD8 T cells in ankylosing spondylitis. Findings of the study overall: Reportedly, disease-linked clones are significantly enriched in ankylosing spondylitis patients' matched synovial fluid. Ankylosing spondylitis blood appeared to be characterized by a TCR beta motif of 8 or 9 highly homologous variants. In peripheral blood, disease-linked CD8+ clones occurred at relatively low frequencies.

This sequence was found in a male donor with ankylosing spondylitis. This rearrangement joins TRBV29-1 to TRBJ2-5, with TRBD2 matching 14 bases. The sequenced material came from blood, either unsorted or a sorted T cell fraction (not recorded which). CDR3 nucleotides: TGCAGCGTTAGGACTAGCGGGGGGTATCAAGAGACCCAGTACTTC. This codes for CSVRTSGGYQETQYF.